The 29 T cell receptor beta chains below come from one sample, sequenced in a study of blood T cell repertoires in COVID-19. The data were produced by immunoSEQ multiplex PCR, yet TCRdb's version contains in-frame clones alone and is incomplete. This sample has about 74,000 clones, with more than 75% found just once. The sequenced material came from peripheral blood. The origin of the receptors is a man aged 45-60 years with acute or convalescent COVID-19.

The chain couples TRBV27 to TRBJ2-1; D gene uncertain. The CDR3 covers 12 residues. Germline assignment: CDR1 MNHEY and CDR2 SMNVEV (reference sequence). V gave up 3 bases and J gave up 7 bases, with 7 bases separating them. DNA for the CDR3: TGTGCCAGCAGTTTCACAGAGAATGAGCAGTTCTTC. It is translated as CASSFTENEQFF.

The rearrangement uses TRBV7-2 and TRBJ2-3, with a weak D call TRBD1 (6 bases). Germline V gene lookup returns CDR1 SGHTA and CDR2 FQGNSA. The CDR3 contains 13 residues. The V end was cut by 2 bases, the J end by 5 bases, with 8 bases between. The DNA for the CDR3 is TGTGCCAGCAGCTTAAGGACAGAAGATACGCAGTATTTT. Translation: CASSLRTEDTQYF.

The chain carries TRBV4-1 and TRBJ2-5; no reliable D call. Germline assignment: CDR1 MGHRA and CDR2 YSYEKL. There are 14 residues in the CDR3. V was trimmed by 1 base and J by 3 bases, leaving 9 bases between them. The CDR3 DNA sequence: TGCGCCAGCAGCCAAGCCCGTGGAGAAGAGACCCAGTACTTC. Amino acid sequence: CASSQARGEETQYF.

The rearrangement uses TRBV27 and TRBJ2-2; TRBD1 is a possible D gene (7 bases). Germline assignment: CDR1 MNHEY and CDR2 SMNVEV (reference sequence). The CDR3 sequence is 15 residues long. With 10 bases removed from V and 6 bases from J, the gap between germline ends came to 21 bases. CDR3 loop: CATLGGGELAGELFF. CDR3 bases: TGTGCCACATTAGGAGGGGGCGAATTGGCCGGGGAGCTGTTTTTT.

The V call is TRBV5-1, the J call TRBJ1-2; 8 positions match TRBD1. This CDR3 contains 13 residues. The V gene's germline CDR1 is SGHRS and CDR2 YFSETQ. V gave up 5 bases and J gave up 4 bases; unmatched junction bases: 4. CDR3 residues: CASSHGQGYGYTF. In nucleotides, the CDR3 is TGCGCCAGCAGTCATGGACAGGGCTATGGCTACACCTTC.

J is TRBJ1-1 and V is TRBV7-2, with unresolved D. V lost 2 bases, J lost 2 bases, and 6 bases lay in between. From germline, CDR1 is SGHTA and CDR2 FQGNSA. The CDR3 contains 13 residues. The CDR3 sequence: CASSLNTNTEAFF. The CDR3 DNA follows: TGTGCCAGCAGCTTAAACACAAACACTGAAGCTTTCTTT.

The rearrangement joins TRBV14 to TRBJ2-3, with 7 bases identical to TRBD1. The CDR3 spans 16 residues. The junction had 12 bases not matched to a gene; V was cut back by 6 bases and J by 3 bases. Germline-derived CDR1 and CDR2 are SGHDN and FVKESK. CDR3 protein: CASSRAGTAYTDTQYF. The DNA for the CDR3 is TGTGCCAGCAGTCGCGCCGGGACAGCATATACAGATACGCAGTATTTT.

The rearrangement uses TRBV10-3 and TRBJ1-4; D gene ambiguous. This CDR3 has 15 residues. Germline values: CDR1 ENHRY, CDR2 SYGVKD. The V end lost 4 bases, the J end lost 0 bases, and 9 bases lay between the germline ends. This CDR3 is CAISGIPATNEKLFF. CDR3 DNA: TGTGCCATCAGTGGTATTCCGGCAACTAATGAAAAACTGTTTTTT.

This chain uses TRBV11-2 with TRBJ1-1; D is unclear. Per the germline V gene, CDR1 is SGHAT and CDR2 is FQNNGV. Between the trimmed V and J ends, which lost 4 bases and 4 bases, there was a span of 10 bases. This CDR3 has 13 residues. The CDR3 protein is CASSSGFSTEAFF. In DNA, the CDR3 is TGTGCCAGCAGCTCCGGGTTCTCCACTGAAGCTTTCTTT.

The CDR3 region is CASSLGLGARIEQFF. The CDR3 nucleotides are TGCGCCAGCAGCTTGGGCTTGGGAGCCCGGATAGAGCAGTTCTTC. V is TRBV5-1 and J is TRBJ2-1, with a possible D match to TRBD2 (5 bases). This CDR3 has 15 residues. CDR1 is SGHRS, CDR2 YFSETQ, per germline. The germline V and J ends were trimmed by 0 bases and 10 bases, with 17 bases remaining between them.

The V and J genes are TRBV12-3 or TRBV12-4 and TRBJ2-1, with 12 bases lining up with TRBD2. V was pared by 6 bases and J by 10 bases, with 4 bases of the junction left unmatched. There are 13 residues in the CDR3. CDR3 sequence (DNA): TGTGCCAGCAGCTCGACTAGCGGGGGCGAGCAGTTCTTC. It encodes CASSSTSGGEQFF.

The chain uses TRBV2 and TRBJ2-3; 7 bases are a match to TRBD1. Germline CDR1 SNHLY, CDR2 FYNNEI. This CDR3 is built from 13 residues. The trim removed 8 bases at V and 3 bases at J, leaving 5 bases unmatched. As DNA, the CDR3 is TGTGCCAGCGGACAGGTCAAAACAGATACGCAGTATTTT. Translating gives CASGQVKTDTQYF.

This clone has a single count. V is TRBV15 and J is TRBJ1-5; D may be TRBD1 (5 bases). CDR1 LNHNV and CDR2 YYDKDF come from the germline V gene (reference sequence). The CDR3 covers 14 residues. V was pared by 4 bases and J by 7 bases, with 14 bases between. The CDR3 loop reads CATSTGIAQQPQHF. The CDR3 DNA reads as TGTGCCACCAGCACAGGGATAGCTCAGCAGCCCCAGCATTTT.

This clone was seen a few times. The rearrangement uses TRBV5-1 and TRBJ1-1; 8 bases are shared with TRBD1. The germline V gene has CDR1 SGHRS and CDR2 YFSETQ. Trimming took 3 bases from V and 5 from J; bases not matched to a gene: 6. The CDR3 covers 14 residues. CDR3 sequence reads: CASSSPQGGTEAFF. The CDR3 DNA follows: TGCGCCAGCAGCTCTCCACAGGGGGGAACTGAAGCTTTCTTT.

This chain joins TRBV28 and TRBJ1-2; D not certain. Between the trimmed V and J ends, which lost 2 bases and 6 bases, there was a span of 7 bases. The length of the CDR3 is 12 residues. Germline lookup yields CDR1 MDHEN and CDR2 SYDVKM. The CDR3 DNA is TGTGCCAGCAGTTTAAGGAGGCATGGCTACACCTTC. Translating gives CASSLRRHGYTF.

The V call is TRBV7-9, the J call TRBJ2-1; D remains unclear. The germline V gene encodes CDR1 SEHNR and CDR2 FQNEAQ (reference sequence). This CDR3 region has 14 residues. The V and J ends lost 5 bases and 7 bases respectively, with 15 bases between them. The CDR3 DNA reads TGTGCCAGCAGCCCAAGACACGACCCAAATGAGCAGTTCTTC. Translation gives CASSPRHDPNEQFF.

This clone was picked up one time. The chain links TRBV5-6 to TRBJ1-3; D might be TRBD1 (6 bases). There are 16 residues in the CDR3. Between the trimmed V and J ends, which lost 5 bases and 1 base, there was a span of 16 bases. Germline V lookup: CDR1 SGHDT, CDR2 YYEEEE. The chain's CDR3 is CASSDRQDLSGNTIYF. CDR3 nucleotide sequence: TGTGCCAGCAGTGATCGACAGGACTTATCTGGAAACACCATATATTTT.

The chain recombines TRBV3-1 (or the pseudogene TRBV3-2) with TRBJ1-1, with D perhaps TRBD1 (6 bases). V shed 6 bases and J shed 4 bases, with 9 bases lying between them. Germline V gives CDR1 LGHDT, CDR2 YNNKEL (reference sequence). The CDR3 has 12 residues. For the CDR3, the DNA is TGTGCCAGCAGACAGGGAGCCACTGAAGCTTTCTTT. It encodes CASRQGATEAFF.

The chain carries TRBV5-4 and TRBJ2-7; TRBD1 matches 8 bases. Germline CDR1 is SGHNT and CDR2 is YYREEE (reference sequence). This CDR3 is built from 18 residues. V gave up 3 bases and J gave up 3 bases; unmatched junction bases: 17. CDR3 amino acids: CASSSPSGGRSANYEQYF. CDR3 nucleotide sequence: TGTGCCAGCAGCTCTCCGTCAGGGGGCCGTAGCGCGAACTACGAGCAGTACTTC.

This chain connects TRBV4-1 to TRBJ1-3, with a possible D match to TRBD1 (5 bases). Germline lookup yields CDR1 MGHRA and CDR2 YSYEKL. The CDR3 is made up of 17 amino acids. V was clipped by 1 base and J by 0 bases, with 13 bases between them. CDR3 in DNA: TGCGCCAGCAGCCAAGCCCCCCAGGGACTCTCTGGAAACACCATATATTTT. It specifies CASSQAPQGLSGNTIYF.

The chain has TRBV5-1 and TRBJ2-6; no reliable D call. The ends were cut back, 4 bases at V and 2 bases at J, with 13 bases in the middle. Germline V gene sequence: CDR1 SGHRS, CDR2 YFSETQ. The CDR3 totals 16 residues. CDR3 sequence: CASSPPSLAGANVLTF. The DNA for the CDR3 is TGCGCCAGCAGCCCCCCAAGTCTAGCTGGGGCCAACGTCCTGACTTTC.

The chain couples TRBV28 to TRBJ2-4, with a possible D match to TRBD2 (5 bases). CDR1 and CDR2 from the germline V gene are MDHEN and SYDVKM. This CDR3 has 15 residues. V gave up 5 bases and J gave up 0 bases, with 11 bases separating them. The CDR3 protein is CASSRTVIAKNIQYF. The CDR3 region has the DNA TGTGCCAGCAGTCGGACTGTCATAGCCAAAAACATTCAGTACTTC.

V is TRBV28 and J is TRBJ1-1; TRBD1 might be the D (6 bases). Germline lookup yields CDR1 MDHEN and CDR2 SYDVKM. V was shortened by 5 bases and J by 1 base, with 11 bases between the two germline ends. This CDR3 contains 14 residues. The CDR3 loop is CASSAPGANTEAFF. The CDR3 DNA reads as TGTGCCAGCAGTGCTCCAGGGGCGAACACTGAAGCTTTCTTT.

This clone has a single count. The chain uses TRBV6-5 and TRBJ1-1; perhaps TRBD1 as D (5 bases). V was pared by 6 bases and J by 0 bases, with 11 bases between. Germline CDR1 reads MNHEY; CDR2 reads SVGAGI. This CDR3 has 14 amino acids. As DNA, the CDR3 is TGTGCCAGCAGACTCGACAGCATGAACACTGAAGCTTTCTTT. Protein: CASRLDSMNTEAFF.

This clone was counted a single time. This chain links TRBV9 with TRBJ2-5; D possibly corresponds to TRBD2 (5 bases). The CDR3 totals 15 residues. Trimming removed 0 bases at V and 3 bases at J, with 12 bases between. Looked up from germline, CDR1 is SGDLS and CDR2 is YYNGEE. CDR3: CASSVEGSSKETQYF. Written as DNA, the CDR3 is TGTGCCAGCAGCGTAGAAGGGAGTAGTAAAGAGACCCAGTACTTC.

The rearrangement uses TRBV10-3 and TRBJ2-1; possible D gene TRBD1, 6 bases. V was cut by 5 bases and J by 5 bases, with 16 bases left in between. The CDR3 spans 15 residues. Germline V lookup: CDR1 ENHRY, CDR2 SYGVKD. The CDR3 reads CAISPGRDTNNEQFF. CDR3 coding DNA: TGTGCCATCAGTCCTGGCCGGGACACCAACAATGAGCAGTTCTTC.

This chain joins TRBV28 and TRBJ1-1; 7 bases match TRBD1. The V and J ends lost 5 bases and 0 bases, in that order; junction bases with no gene match: 6. The germline gives CDR1 MDHEN, CDR2 SYDVKM. CDR3 length equals 15 residues. This CDR3 reads CASSLGGQLNTEAFF. The CDR3, as DNA: TGTGCCAGCAGTCTGGGGGGACAGCTGAACACTGAAGCTTTCTTT.

The rearrangement joins TRBV11-3 to TRBJ2-3; D gene uncertain. With 3 bases removed from V and 0 bases from J, the gap between germline ends came to 4 bases. Germline loops: CDR1 SGHNT, CDR2 YENEEA. The CDR3 totals 13 residues. This chain's CDR3 is CASSFGSTDTQYF. The CDR3 DNA follows: TGTGCCAGCAGCTTCGGGAGCACAGATACGCAGTATTTT.

This chain uses TRBV5-1 with TRBJ2-5; D is uncertain. Germline-derived CDR1 and CDR2 are SGHRS and YFSETQ. This CDR3 is 15 amino acids long. With 0 bases removed from V and 3 bases from J, the gap between germline ends came to 12 bases. This CDR3 reads CASSLAARGEETQYF. CDR3 DNA: TGCGCCAGCAGCTTGGCTGCTAGAGGAGAAGAGACCCAGTACTTC.